The 23 T cell receptor beta chains in this list originate from one sample, sequenced in a study of T-cell memory formation after mild COVID-19. TCRdb reprocessed the 5' RACE reads with MiXCR, giving one entry per CDR3 protein. The sample has fewer than 650,000 distinct CDR3 sequences, 20% to 25% seen once. Sequenced input: PBMCs or a T cell subset sorted from them (not recorded which). These receptors all stem from an adult woman who had mild COVID-19 (a few samples of this study predate the infection). Cell type and time point are not known.

This clonotype was observed a handful of times. The genes are TRBV20-1 and TRBJ1-1; no definite D call. The CDR3 sequence is 13 residues long. Germline V gene data show CDR1 as DFQATT and CDR2 as SNEGSKA (reference sequence). Trimming pared 0 bases from V and 6 bases from J, leaving 11 bases between. This CDR3 reads CSARDSRWAEAFF. The CDR3 nucleotides read TGCAGTGCTAGAGATTCGAGATGGGCTGAAGCTTTCTTT.

This clonotype was seen a few times. V gene TRBV5-5 combines with J gene TRBJ1-5, with 8 bases lining up with TRBD1. The V gene end was trimmed by 4 bases and the J gene end by 1 base; junction bases not matched to a gene: 13. The CDR3 sequence is 18 residues long. Germline loops: CDR1 SGHKS, CDR2 YYEKEE (reference sequence). The chain's CDR3 is CASSVGPQGGWSNQPQHF. DNA for the CDR3: TGTGCCAGCAGCGTAGGACCACAGGGGGGTTGGAGCAATCAGCCCCAGCATTTT.

At least ten counts were recorded for this clonotype. The chain carries TRBV18 and TRBJ1-1; D not resolved. The CDR3 covers 12 residues. Germline CDR1 and CDR2: KGHSH and LQKENI. V was clipped by 5 bases and J by 2 bases, with 6 bases between them. The CDR3 sequence: CASSYTNTEAFF. The CDR3 nucleotides are TGTGCCAGCTCATACACTAACACTGAAGCTTTCTTT.

The chain is built from TRBV10-3 and TRBJ2-1; perhaps TRBD2 as D (5 bases). The CDR3 spans 17 residues. The germline V gene encodes CDR1 ENHRY and CDR2 SYGVKD. Trimming cost V 1 base and J 1 base, with 14 bases left between them. The CDR3 nucleotides are TGTGCCATCAGTGAGTATGGACTCTTAAAGTCCTACAATGAGCAGTTCTTC. Its translation: CAISEYGLLKSYNEQFF.

There are a few counts of this clonotype. The chain combines TRBV24-1 with TRBJ2-1, with D tentatively TRBD1 (6 bases). Trimming stripped 7 bases from V and 6 bases from J, with 18 bases between. Germline loops: CDR1 KGHDR, CDR2 SFDVKD. The CDR3 is 15 residues long. CDR3 region: CATSQNLFRGNEQFF. CDR3 nucleotides: TGTGCCACCAGCCAGAACTTGTTCAGGGGCAATGAGCAGTTCTTC.

This clonotype was counted between two and nine times. The chain links TRBV5-1 to TRBJ1-2; a weak D match, TRBD1 (5 bases). The germline V and J ends were trimmed by 3 bases and 5 bases, with 17 bases remaining between them. There are 15 residues in the CDR3. Germline CDR1 is SGHRS and CDR2 is YFSETQ. The CDR3 loop is CASSSDPGTAYGYTF. Written as DNA, the CDR3 is TGCGCCAGCAGCTCGGACCCCGGGACCGCATATGGCTACACCTTC.

In this sample, this clonotype turned up a few times. This chain links TRBV7-9 with TRBJ2-7, with D tentatively TRBD1 (5 bases). Trimming took off 8 bases at V and 5 bases at J, with 16 bases between the two ends. This CDR3 has 13 residues. Per germline, CDR1 SEHNR and CDR2 FQNEAQ (reference sequence). The CDR3 region has the DNA TGTGCCAGCCAAGGGGCAGGGAAGAACGAGCAGTACTTC. Amino acids: CASQGAGKNEQYF. Full variable domain (rest looked up from reference TRBV7-9 and TRBJ2-7): DTGVSQNPRHKITKRGQNVTFRCDPISEHNRLYWYRQTLGQGPEFLTYFQNEAQLEKSRLLSDRFSAERPKGSFSTLEIQRTEQGDSAMYLCASQGAGKNEQYFGPGTRLTVT.

This clonotype has only a few counts. This sequence joins TRBV29-1 and TRBJ2-3; 8 nucleotides line up with TRBD1. V dropped 8 bases and J dropped 1; count of bases not matched to a gene: 5. The CDR3 runs to 13 residues. Germline V lookup: CDR1 SQVTM, CDR2 ANQGSEA. The CDR3 nucleotides read TGCAGCAAAGGACAGGGTGGCACAGATACGCAGTATTTT. Its protein product is CSKGQGGTDTQYF.

The chain combines TRBV5-4 with TRBJ2-7; 11 nucleotides line up with TRBD2. This CDR3 comprises 16 residues. Germline-derived CDR1 and CDR2 are SGHNT and YYREEE (reference sequence). With V trimmed by 5 bases and J by 2 bases, 9 bases remained unmatched. DNA for the CDR3: TGTGCCAGCAGACATACTAGCGGGGGATCCGCCTACGAGCAGTACTTC. Residues: CASRHTSGGSAYEQYF.

The V and J genes are TRBV3-1 and TRBJ2-7; possible D gene TRBD1, 5 bases. Trimming pared 0 bases from V and 6 bases from J, leaving 21 bases between. The CDR3 contains 17 residues. Per germline, CDR1 LGHDT and CDR2 YNNKEL (reference sequence). The chain's CDR3 is CASSQEVAGFFSAEQYF. The CDR3 DNA is TGTGCCAGCAGCCAAGAGGTCGCAGGGTTCTTTTCGGCCGAGCAGTACTTC.

The chain employs TRBV2 and TRBJ2-5, with a weak D call TRBD2 (5 bases). Per germline, CDR1 SNHLY and CDR2 FYNNEI. CDR3 length: 12 residues. V dropped 4 bases and J dropped 5 bases, with 8 bases sitting between them. In DNA, the CDR3 is TGTGCCAGCAGTGGGACTGTGGAGACCCAGTACTTC. Its protein product is CASSGTVETQYF. Full variable domain (outside the CDR3, taken from reference TRBV2 and TRBJ2-5): EPEVTQTPSHQVTQMGQEVILRCVPISNHLYFYWYRQILGQKVEFLVSFYNNEISEKSEIFDDQFSVERPDGSNFTLKIRSTKLEDSAMYFCASSGTVETQYFGPGTRLLVL.

The chain combines TRBV6-2 or TRBV6-3 with TRBJ2-1; a weak D match, TRBD1 (5 bases). The CDR3 contains 13 residues. Germline V gives CDR1 MNHEY, CDR2 SVGEGT. The germline V and J ends were trimmed by 8 bases and 4 bases, with 12 bases remaining between them. The CDR3 nucleotides are TGTGCCAGCCGCTCGACAGTTTACAATGAGCAGTTCTTC. Its protein product is CASRSTVYNEQFF.

This clonotype was picked up a small number of times. The chain couples TRBV12-3 or TRBV12-4 to TRBJ2-2; D might be TRBD2 (5 bases). The CDR3 extends over 13 amino acids. Between the trimmed V and J ends, which lost 6 bases and 5 bases, there was a span of 10 bases. CDR3 coding DNA: TGTGCCAGCAGACTAGGCTATACCGGGGAGCTGTTTTTT. It yields the protein CASRLGYTGELFF.

The V and J genes are TRBV12-3 or TRBV12-4 and TRBJ2-7; 7 bases fit TRBD1. This CDR3 is 14 amino acids long. The V and J ends lost 7 bases and 2 bases, in that order; junction bases with no gene match: 8. DNA for the CDR3: TGTGCCAGCAACCCACAGGGGCCCCCCTACGAGCAGTACTTC. Its translation is CASNPQGPPYEQYF.

This clonotype was seen a handful of times. The rearrangement links TRBV20-1 to TRBJ1-1, with D possibly TRBD1 on 5 matching bases. CDR1 is DFQATT and CDR2 is SNEGSKA in the germline V gene (reference sequence). Trimming stripped 3 bases from V and 1 base from J, with 12 bases between. CDR3 length: 14 residues. CDR3 nucleotide sequence: TGCAGTGCTAGCTTTACAGGCCCGAACACTGAAGCTTTCTTT. Translating it yields CSASFTGPNTEAFF.

This clonotype was recorded many times. J is TRBJ1-1 and V is TRBV12-3 or TRBV12-4; 7 bases agree with TRBD1. CDR3 length: 13 residues. With 5 bases clipped from V and 11 bases from J, the junction kept 11 bases outside the gene matches. The CDR3 is CASSPSGGRGAFF. The CDR3 region has the DNA TGTGCCAGCAGTCCTTCGGGGGGCAGGGGGGCTTTCTTT.

The chain links TRBV24-1 to TRBJ2-2, with a weak D call TRBD1 (6 bases). The germline gives CDR1 KGHDR, CDR2 SFDVKD. There are 16 residues in the CDR3. V lost 0 bases and J lost 3, with 10 bases in between. CDR3 in amino acids: CATSDLIRGDTGELFF. CDR3 DNA: TGTGCCACCAGTGATTTGATCAGGGGAGACACCGGGGAGCTGTTTTTT.

This clonotype was observed a single time. The V gene is TRBV7-6, the J gene TRBJ1-1; D not certain. CDR1 is SGHVS and CDR2 is FNYEAQ in the germline V gene. V was pared by 0 bases and J by 5 bases, with 13 bases between. The CDR3 length is 15 residues. DNA for the CDR3: TGTGCCAGCAGCTTAGCACTGGGAGTACGGACTGAAGCTTTCTTT. This translates into CASSLALGVRTEAFF.

This sequence joins TRBV27 and TRBJ2-2; TRBD2 aligns across 11 bases. This CDR3 spans 16 amino acids. Germline V CDR1 and CDR2: MNHEY, SMNVEV (reference sequence). V lost 5 bases and J lost 4; bases outside the gene matches: 6. The CDR3 here is CASSTGTSGITGELFF. The CDR3 DNA reads TGTGCCAGCAGTACAGGGACTAGCGGAATCACCGGGGAGCTGTTTTTT.

This chain uses TRBV15 with TRBJ2-3; a weak D match, TRBD2 (6 bases). Trimming removed 3 bases from V and 2 bases from J, with 15 bases in between. CDR1 and CDR2 from the germline V gene are LNHNV and YYDKDF (reference sequence). CDR3 length: 16 amino acids. The CDR3 reads CATSSARRAYTDTQYF. In DNA, the CDR3 is TGTGCCACCAGCAGTGCTCGGAGGGCTTACACAGATACGCAGTATTTT.

In its sample, this clonotype was seen many times. The chain's CDR3 is CASSLRGPGTEAFF. The CDR3 region has the DNA TGTGCCAGCAGCCTTAGGGGACCTGGCACTGAAGCTTTCTTT. This rearrangement joins TRBV5-5 to TRBJ1-1; tentatively, D is TRBD1 (5 bases). Germline CDR1 is SGHKS and CDR2 is YYEKEE (reference sequence). The CDR3 covers 14 residues. Deletions cut 4 bases from V and 4 bases from J, with 14 bases between.

The rearrangement joins TRBV4-3 to TRBJ2-1; D not resolved. CDR3 length equals 13 residues. Trimming left V 1 base short and J 5 bases short, with 6 bases between. Germline CDR1 reads LGHNA; CDR2 reads YSLEER. The CDR3 nucleotides are TGCGCCAGCAGCCAAGCACTCCACAATGAGCAGTTCTTC. This translates into CASSQALHNEQFF.

A few counts support this clonotype. CDR3 residues: CASSQEAGGYTF. In DNA form, the CDR3 reads TGTGCCAGCAGCCAAGAGGCGGGAGGCTACACCTTC. The J gene is TRBJ1-2, the V gene TRBV3-1; no definite D call. Between the trimmed V and J ends, which lost 0 bases and 8 bases, there was a span of 7 bases. The V gene's germline CDR1 is LGHDT and CDR2 YNNKEL (reference sequence). The length of the CDR3 is 12 residues. Complete variable domain (other parts from reference TRBV3-1 and TRBJ1-2): DTAVSQTPKYLVTQMGNDKSIKCEQNLGHDTMYWYKQDSKKFLKIMFSYNNKELIINETVPNRFSPKSPDKAHLNLHINSLELGDSAVYFCASSQEAGGYTFGSGTRLTVV.